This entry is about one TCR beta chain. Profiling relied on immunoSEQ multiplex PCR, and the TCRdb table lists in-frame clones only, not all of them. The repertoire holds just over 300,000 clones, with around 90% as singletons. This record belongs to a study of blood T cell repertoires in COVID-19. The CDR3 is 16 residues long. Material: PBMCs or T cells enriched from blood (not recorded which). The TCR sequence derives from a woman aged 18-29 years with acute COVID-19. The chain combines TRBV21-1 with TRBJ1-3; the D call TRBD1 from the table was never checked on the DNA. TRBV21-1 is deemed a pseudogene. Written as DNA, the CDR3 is TGTGCCAGCAGCCCTCGGGACAGCGGCTCTGGAAACACCATATATTTT. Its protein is CASSPRDSGSGNTIYF.